This T cell receptor beta chain was identified in a study of beta chain features in type 1 diabetes. Study at large: No age, gender or cell yield differences were seen between patients and healthy donors. Study results and caveats: Among type 1 diabetes patients, VDJ junctions had fewer insertions and more deletions. Among all four CD4+ subsets, Type 1 diabetes patients had TCRB CDR3s that were moderately but significantly shorter.

V lost 0 bases, J lost 4 bases, and 18 bases lay in between. Germline assignment: CDR1 LGHNA and CDR2 YNFKEQ. The CDR3 sequence is 18 residues long. Each donor gave one heparinised blood draw averaging around 0.12 L. Sorting of CD4+ naive, central memory, regulatory and stem cell-like memory cells was performed via CD45RO/CCR7/CD25/CD127/CD95/CD27. This clone was observed a few times. No antigen is known for it. The whole isolated RNA underwent reverse transcription, so sequencing captured expressed TCRB transcripts. Method: immunoSEQ multiplex PCR; TCRdb's copy keeps in-frame clones and lacks some. The profile shows around 710,000 clones, 9.5% to 15% of them singletons.

The sample was naive CD4+ T cells from blood. The sequence was obtained from a man aged 25-40 years with type 1 diabetes. The rearrangement uses TRBV4-2 and TRBJ1-4; D call uncertain. DNA of the CDR3: TGTGCCAGCAGCCAAGATTCGAATAAGGTTGCCGTTAATGAAAAACTGTTTTTT. Amino acid sequence: CASSQDSNKVAVNEKLFF.